These 26 T cell receptor beta chains came from one sample sequenced in a study of blood T cell repertoires in COVID-19. Clones were read by immunoSEQ multiplex PCR, and TCRdb kept only the in-frame ones, dropping some. The sample consists of under 130,000 clones, roughly 90% of them appearing once. Sequenced sample: peripheral blood. All receptors come from a woman aged 80 or older in a cohort sampled during active COVID-19.

The chain employs TRBV28 and TRBJ1-1; D not resolved. Per the germline V gene, CDR1 is MDHEN and CDR2 is SYDVKM. There are 14 residues in the CDR3. V was cut by 8 bases and J by 0 bases, with 13 bases left in between. Here the CDR3 DNA reads TGTGCCAGCTGTCTAGGCGTAATGAACACTGAAGCTTTCTTT. Protein sequence: CASCLGVMNTEAFF.

The J gene is TRBJ1-5, the V gene TRBV7-8; D is unresolved. With 2 bases removed from V and 5 bases from J, the gap between germline ends came to 22 bases. The germline V gene has CDR1 SGHVS and CDR2 FQNEAQ. There are 18 residues in the CDR3. CDR3 sequence: CASSLLRLQSASYQPQHF. The CDR3 DNA reads as TGTGCCAGCAGCTTACTAAGGCTACAGTCAGCCAGCTATCAGCCCCAGCATTTT.

Concerning this clone: One junction end does not reproduce the germline sequence, and a read error may be involved. This sequence joins TRBV7-7 and TRBJ1-3; D is unresolved. This CDR3 spans 13 amino acids. Germline CDR1 reads SSHAT; CDR2 reads FNYEAQ (reference sequence). CDR3 protein: CASSLGLGNTIYF. The DNA of the CDR3 is TGTGCTAGCAGCTTGGGCCTTGGAAACACCATATATTTT.

The chain has TRBV30 and TRBJ1-1; D perhaps matches TRBD1 (6 bases). This CDR3 region has 13 residues. The V and J ends lost 5 bases and 7 bases respectively, with 17 bases between them. CDR1 is GTSNPN, CDR2 SVGIG, per germline (reference sequence). CDR3: CAWGGGGAYEAFF. CDR3 coding DNA: TGTGCCTGGGGAGGTGGGGGGGCGTATGAAGCTTTCTTT. Based on the CDR3 plus reference TRBV30 and TRBJ1-1, the full variable domain is SQTIHQWPATLVQPVGSPLSLECTVEGTSNPNLYWYRQAAGRGLQLLFYSVGIGQISSEVPQNLSASRPQDRQFILSSKKLLLSDSGFYLCAWGGGGAYEAFFGQGTRLTVV.

This clone was seen just once. This sequence joins TRBV27 and TRBJ2-3, with TRBD2 identical over 11 bases. The CDR3 consists of 15 residues. Trimming cost V 7 bases and J 2 bases; bases outside gene matches: 5. Germline CDR1 reads MNHEY; CDR2 reads SMNVEV (reference sequence). CDR3 in DNA: TGTGCCAGCACCTTAGCGGGGGGGCTCACAGATACGCAGTATTTT. It is translated as CASTLAGGLTDTQYF.

The chain combines TRBV10-3 with TRBJ1-5; D possibly corresponds to TRBD1 (5 bases). The V and J ends lost 1 base and 5 bases respectively, with 9 bases between them. Germline V lookup: CDR1 ENHRY, CDR2 SYGVKD. The CDR3 extends over 14 amino acids. The CDR3 region is CAISEYRSDQPQHF. The CDR3 DNA reads TGTGCCATCAGTGAGTACAGGTCGGATCAGCCCCAGCATTTT.

The genes are TRBV7-9 and TRBJ2-7; TRBD2 might be the D (5 bases). The CDR3 sequence is 14 residues long. Germline lookup yields CDR1 SEHNR and CDR2 FQNEAQ (reference sequence). The ends were cut back, 3 bases at V and 2 bases at J, with 11 bases in the middle. CDR3 sequence reads: CASSFLAPAYEQYF. The CDR3 coding sequence is TGTGCCAGCAGCTTTTTAGCGCCAGCCTACGAGCAGTACTTC. The variable domain in full, completed from reference TRBV7-9 and TRBJ2-7, reads DTGVSQNPRHKITKRGQNVTFRCDPISEHNRLYWYRQTLGQGPEFLTYFQNEAQLEKSRLLSDRFSAERPKGSFSTLEIQRTEQGDSAMYLCASSFLAPAYEQYFGPGTRLTVT.

The V gene is TRBV27, the J gene TRBJ2-7; D is possibly TRBD1 (5 bases). CDR1 and CDR2 (germline): MNHEY, SMNVEV (reference sequence). The CDR3 spans 16 residues. V gave up 5 bases and J gave up 0 bases, with 17 bases separating them. CDR3 nucleotide sequence: TGTGCCAGCAGTCCCTCGACAGAACCGTTCTCCTACGAGCAGTACTTC. Translating it yields CASSPSTEPFSYEQYF.

The chain combines TRBV7-9 with TRBJ1-4; no clear D gene. Trimming took off 5 bases at V and 0 bases at J, with 10 bases between the two ends. Germline V gives CDR1 SEHNR, CDR2 FQNEAQ (reference sequence). This CDR3 spans 15 amino acids. The CDR3 here is CASSIGQSTNEKLFF. DNA for the CDR3: TGTGCCAGCAGCATAGGCCAGTCAACTAATGAAAAACTGTTTTTT.

The CDR3 sequence is CASSLPGLGAGELFF. The CDR3 DNA follows: TGCGCCAGCAGCTTACCGGGACTGGGGGCCGGGGAGCTGTTTTTT. This chain links TRBV5-1 with TRBJ2-2; perhaps TRBD2 as D (6 bases). V lost 2 bases to trimming and J lost 6 bases, with 14 bases between them. In germline, CDR1 is SGHRS, CDR2 YFSETQ. This CDR3 region has 15 residues. Filled out from reference TRBV5-1 and TRBJ2-2, the complete variable domain reads KAGVTQTPRYLIKTRGQQVTLSCSPISGHRSVSWYQQTPGQGLQFLFEYFSETQRNKGNFPGRFSGRQFSNSRSEMNVSTLELGDSALYLCASSLPGLGAGELFFGEGSRLTVL.

The sample holds one count of this clone. The rearrangement links TRBV29-1 to TRBJ2-5, with 8 bases identical to TRBD1. This CDR3 region has 12 residues. The V and J ends lost 7 bases and 3 bases, in that order; junction bases with no gene match: 4. Germline V gene data show CDR1 as SQVTM and CDR2 as ANQGSEA. The CDR3 here is CSADRVKETQYF. DNA for the CDR3: TGCAGCGCGGACAGGGTAAAAGAGACCCAGTACTTC. Full variable domain (outside the CDR3, taken from reference TRBV29-1 and TRBJ2-5): SAVISQKPSRDICQRGTSLTIQCQVDSQVTMMFWYRQQPGQSLTLIATANQGSEATYESGFVIDKFPISRPNLTFSTLTVSNMSPEDSSIYLCSADRVKETQYFGPGTRLLVL.

The chain uses TRBV6-2 or TRBV6-3 and TRBJ2-1; D possibly corresponds to TRBD2 (5 bases). Trimming shortened V by 6 bases and J by 0 bases, and 9 bases separated the two germline ends. This CDR3 has 14 residues. Germline lookup yields CDR1 MNHEY and CDR2 SVGEGT. The CDR3 region is CASSRSGSYNEQFF. In DNA form, the CDR3 reads TGTGCCAGCAGCAGGAGCGGCTCCTACAATGAGCAGTTCTTC.

This sequence joins TRBV28 and TRBJ1-6; no firm D call. The CDR3 has 14 residues. Germline V gives CDR1 MDHEN, CDR2 SYDVKM. V dropped 7 bases and J dropped 7 bases, with 14 bases sitting between them. The CDR3 DNA reads as TGTGCCAGCACCAGAAGGGAGCGGAATTCACCCCTCCACTTT. Translation gives CASTRRERNSPLHF.

V usage is TRBV18 and J usage is TRBJ2-3, with 7 bases identical to TRBD1. This CDR3 has 16 amino acids. Germline lookup yields CDR1 KGHSH and CDR2 LQKENI. With 4 bases clipped from V and 6 bases from J, the junction kept 13 bases outside the gene matches. CDR3 nucleotides: TGTGCCAGCTCACGTAACGGCCCACAGGGGTTGGATACGCAGTATTTT. Its protein is CASSRNGPQGLDTQYF.

The V call is TRBV29-1, the J call TRBJ2-3; 8 bases agree with TRBD1. The CDR3 sequence is 12 residues long. Germline V gives CDR1 SQVTM, CDR2 ANQGSEA. The CDR3 loop is CNYGQGSDTQYF. DNA for the CDR3: TGCAACTACGGACAGGGCTCAGATACGCAGTATTTT.

The V call is TRBV29-1, the J call TRBJ1-1; possible D gene TRBD1, 5 bases. The germline V and J ends were trimmed by 5 bases and 2 bases, with 12 bases remaining between them. The CDR3 runs 13 residues. CDR1 SQVTM and CDR2 ANQGSEA come from the germline V gene. The CDR3 spells CSVREGHNTEAFF. The CDR3 coding sequence is TGCAGCGTTAGGGAGGGGCACAACACTGAAGCTTTCTTT. The full variable domain, completed using reference TRBV29-1 and TRBJ1-1, is SAVISQKPSRDICQRGTSLTIQCQVDSQVTMMFWYRQQPGQSLTLIATANQGSEATYESGFVIDKFPISRPNLTFSTLTVSNMSPEDSSIYLCSVREGHNTEAFFGQGTRLTVV.

The V gene is TRBV29-1, the J gene TRBJ1-1, with D perhaps matching TRBD1 (6 bases). CDR3 length: 12 residues. The V end lost 5 bases, the J end lost 8 bases, and 15 bases lay between the germline ends. CDR1 SQVTM and CDR2 ANQGSEA come from the germline V gene. As DNA, the CDR3 is TGCAGCGTTAGTCAGGGGAAGGCCGAAGCTTTCTTT. It is translated as CSVSQGKAEAFF.

This chain joins TRBV30 and TRBJ2-3, with D tentatively TRBD2 (7 bases). The length of the CDR3 is 17 residues. V shed 2 bases and J shed 2 bases, with 20 bases lying between them. CDR1 is GTSNPN and CDR2 is SVGIG in the germline V gene (reference sequence). The CDR3 is CAWSRGGAGLNTDTQYF. The CDR3 DNA reads TGTGCCTGGAGTAGAGGGGGGGCCGGGCTTAACACAGATACGCAGTATTTT.

The chain combines TRBV14 with TRBJ2-7; 8 positions match TRBD1. The CDR3 runs 15 residues. V lost 5 bases and J lost 4; bases outside the gene matches: 10. Germline loops: CDR1 SGHDN, CDR2 FVKESK. The CDR3 DNA sequence: TGTGCCAGCAGCGGACAAGGACAGGGATCGTACGAGCAGTACTTC. This codes for CASSGQGQGSYEQYF. The entire variable domain, with the rest obtained from reference TRBV14 and TRBJ2-7, is as follows: EAGVTQFPSHSVIEKGQTVTLRCDPISGHDNLYWYRRVMGKEIKFLLHFVKESKQDESGMPNNRFLAERTGGTYSTLKVQPAELEDSGVYFCASSGQGQGSYEQYFGPGTRLTVT.

The chain carries TRBV6-5 and TRBJ1-1, with TRBD1 matching 7 bases. This CDR3 spans 14 amino acids. CDR1 and CDR2 (germline): MNHEY, SVGAGI. Trimming at V came to 2 bases and at J to 5 bases, leaving 5 bases not matched to a gene. CDR3 loop: CASSYETGWTEAFF. CDR3 coding DNA: TGTGCCAGCAGTTACGAGACAGGGTGGACTGAAGCTTTCTTT.

This clone was seen once. This chain uses TRBV5-1 with TRBJ1-1, with D possibly matching TRBD1 (6 bases). The length of the CDR3 is 13 residues. V was cut by 4 bases and J by 11 bases, with 18 bases left in between. Germline loops: CDR1 SGHRS, CDR2 YFSETQ. The CDR3 spells CASSVQGGLDAFF. The CDR3 DNA reads TGCGCCAGCAGCGTACAAGGGGGTTTGGATGCTTTCTTT.

This chain links TRBV7-9 with TRBJ1-1; a possible D gene is TRBD1 (5 bases). This CDR3 is built from 15 residues. The V gene lost 0 bases and the J gene lost 2 bases, with 10 bases spanning the gap. CDR1 SEHNR and CDR2 FQNEAQ come from the germline V gene (reference sequence). The CDR3 nucleotides are TGTGCCAGCAGCTTAGCAGGGGCCGCAAACACTGAAGCTTTCTTT. As protein: CASSLAGAANTEAFF.

The chain is built from TRBV7-2 and TRBJ2-7; 7 positions agree with TRBD2. Trimming took 5 bases from V and 2 from J; bases not matched to a gene: 6. The CDR3 has 14 residues. The germline V gene has CDR1 SGHTA and CDR2 FQGNSA. CDR3 amino acids: CASSPGLSAYEQYF. The CDR3 nucleotides are TGTGCCAGCAGCCCGGGACTATCTGCCTACGAGCAGTACTTC. The full variable domain, completed using reference TRBV7-2 and TRBJ2-7, is GAGVSQSPSNKVTEKGKDVELRCDPISGHTALYWYRQSLGQGLEFLIYFQGNSAPDKSGLPSDRFSAERTGGSVSTLTIQRTQQEDSAVYLCASSPGLSAYEQYFGPGTRLTVT.

This sequence joins TRBV4-2 and TRBJ2-5; tentatively, D is TRBD1 (5 bases). The CDR3 sequence is 17 residues long. Between the trimmed V and J ends, which lost 0 bases and 3 bases, there was a span of 17 bases. The V gene's germline CDR1 is LGHNA and CDR2 YNFKEQ. CDR3 sequence reads: CASSQDQGGSYKETQYF. The CDR3 nucleotides are TGTGCCAGCAGCCAAGATCAGGGCGGAAGCTACAAAGAGACCCAGTACTTC.

In this sample, this clone turned up a few times. The chain links TRBV19 to TRBJ2-7; 8 bases match TRBD1. V gave up 1 base and J gave up 6 bases; unmatched junction bases: 14. The CDR3 extends over 17 amino acids. From germline, CDR1 is LNHDA and CDR2 SQIVND (reference sequence). In DNA, the CDR3 is TGTGCCAGTAGTATAGGGATAGGTCGAGACAGGGGTAGCGAGCAGTACTTC. Translation gives CASSIGIGRDRGSEQYF.

The J gene is TRBJ2-5, the V gene TRBV10-3; D perhaps matches TRBD1 (5 bases). This CDR3 spans 14 amino acids. Germline assignment: CDR1 ENHRY and CDR2 SYGVKD. V lost 0 bases and J lost 2, with 7 bases in between. CDR3 DNA sequence: TGTGCCATCAGTGAGTCGCAGGGACAAGAGACCCAGTACTTC. This gives the protein CAISESQGQETQYF.